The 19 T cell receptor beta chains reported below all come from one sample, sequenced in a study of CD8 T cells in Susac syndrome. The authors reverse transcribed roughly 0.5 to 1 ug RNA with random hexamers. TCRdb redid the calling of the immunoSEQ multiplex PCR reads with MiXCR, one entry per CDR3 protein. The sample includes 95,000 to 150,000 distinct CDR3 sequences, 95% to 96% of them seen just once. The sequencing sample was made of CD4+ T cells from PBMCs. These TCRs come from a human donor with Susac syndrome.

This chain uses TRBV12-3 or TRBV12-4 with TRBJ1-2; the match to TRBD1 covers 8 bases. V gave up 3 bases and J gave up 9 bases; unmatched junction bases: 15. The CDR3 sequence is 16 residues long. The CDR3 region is CASSFGRTGGDFRYTF. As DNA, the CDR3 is TGTGCCAGCAGTTTTGGTAGAACAGGGGGTGATTTTCGCTACACCTTC.

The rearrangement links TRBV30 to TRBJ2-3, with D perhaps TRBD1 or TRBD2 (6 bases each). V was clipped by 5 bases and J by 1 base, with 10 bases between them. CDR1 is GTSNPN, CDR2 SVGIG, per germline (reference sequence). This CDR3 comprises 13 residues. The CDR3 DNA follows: TGTGCCTGGGAGGGGGGAGGCACAGATACGCAGTATTTT. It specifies CAWEGGGTDTQYF.

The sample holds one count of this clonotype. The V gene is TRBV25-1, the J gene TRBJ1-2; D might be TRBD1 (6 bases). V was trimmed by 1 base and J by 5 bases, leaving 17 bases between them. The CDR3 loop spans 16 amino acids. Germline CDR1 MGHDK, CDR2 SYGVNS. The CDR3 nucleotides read TGTGCCAGCAGTGAATCCGGAGAACAGGGTTTTTATGGCTACACCTTC. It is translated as CASSESGEQGFYGYTF.

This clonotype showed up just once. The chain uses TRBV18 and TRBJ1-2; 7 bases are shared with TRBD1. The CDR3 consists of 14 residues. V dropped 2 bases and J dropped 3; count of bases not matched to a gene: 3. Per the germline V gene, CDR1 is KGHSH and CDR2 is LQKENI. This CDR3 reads CASSPNGQDYGYTF. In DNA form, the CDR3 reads TGTGCCAGCTCACCAAACGGACAGGACTATGGCTACACCTTC.

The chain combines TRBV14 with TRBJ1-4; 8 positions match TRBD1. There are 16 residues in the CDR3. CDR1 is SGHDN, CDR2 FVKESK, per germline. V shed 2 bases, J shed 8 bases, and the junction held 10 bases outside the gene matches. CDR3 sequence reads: CASSQTRGPLDEKLFF. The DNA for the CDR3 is TGTGCCAGCAGCCAAACCAGGGGGCCGTTGGACGAAAAACTGTTTTTT.

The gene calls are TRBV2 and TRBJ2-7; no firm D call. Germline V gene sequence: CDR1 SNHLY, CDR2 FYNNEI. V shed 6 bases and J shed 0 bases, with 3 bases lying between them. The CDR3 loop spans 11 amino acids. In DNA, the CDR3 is TGTGCCAGCAGGGTCTCCTACGAGCAGTACTTC. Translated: CASRVSYEQYF.

The DNA for the CDR3 is TGTGCCAGCAGACTTGGGGTTTCTGAAGCTTTCTTT. Translated, it gives CASRLGVSEAFF. The rearrangement uses TRBV12-3 or TRBV12-4 and TRBJ1-1; no definite D call. The CDR3 runs to 12 residues. The V gene lost 6 bases and the J gene lost 6 bases, with 11 bases spanning the gap.

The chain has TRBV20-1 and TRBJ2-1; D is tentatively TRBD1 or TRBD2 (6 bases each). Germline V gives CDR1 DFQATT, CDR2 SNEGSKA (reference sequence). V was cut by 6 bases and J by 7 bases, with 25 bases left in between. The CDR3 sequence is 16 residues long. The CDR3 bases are TGCAGTGCGGGGGGTACGGCAGGGACAATCGTTAATGAGCAGTTCTTC. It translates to CSAGGTAGTIVNEQFF.

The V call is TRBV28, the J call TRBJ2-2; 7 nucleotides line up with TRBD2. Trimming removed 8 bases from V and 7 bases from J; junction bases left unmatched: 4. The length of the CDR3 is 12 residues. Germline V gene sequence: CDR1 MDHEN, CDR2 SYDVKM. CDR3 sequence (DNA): TGTGCCAGCGGAGCGGGATTCGGGGAGCTGTTTTTT. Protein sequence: CASGAGFGELFF.

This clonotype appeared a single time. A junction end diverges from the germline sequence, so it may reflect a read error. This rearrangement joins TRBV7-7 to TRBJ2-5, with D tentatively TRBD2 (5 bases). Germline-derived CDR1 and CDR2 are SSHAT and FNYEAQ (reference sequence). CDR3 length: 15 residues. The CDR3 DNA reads TGTGCTAGCAGCCGAGGTAGCCGGAGCGGTGAGACCCAGTACTTC. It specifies CASSRGSRSGETQYF. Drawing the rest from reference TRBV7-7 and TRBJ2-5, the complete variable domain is GAGVSQSPRYKVTKRGQDVTLRCDPISSHATLYWYQQALGQGPEFLTYFNYEAQPDKSGLPSDRFSAERPEGSISTLTIQRTEQRDSAMYRCASSRGSRSGETQYFGPGTRLLVL.

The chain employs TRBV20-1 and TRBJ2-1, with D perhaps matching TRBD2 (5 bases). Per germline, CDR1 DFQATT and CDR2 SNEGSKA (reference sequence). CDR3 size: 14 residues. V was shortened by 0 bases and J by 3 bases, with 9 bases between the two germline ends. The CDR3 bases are TGCAGTGCTAGAGATAGAGCGGTCTACAATGAGCAGTTCTTC. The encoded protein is CSARDRAVYNEQFF.

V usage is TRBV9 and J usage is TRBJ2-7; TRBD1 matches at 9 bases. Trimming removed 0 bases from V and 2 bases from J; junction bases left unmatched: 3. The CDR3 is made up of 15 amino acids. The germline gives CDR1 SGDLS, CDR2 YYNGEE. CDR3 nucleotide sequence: TGTGCCAGCAGCGTAGGGGGACAGGGAACCTACGAGCAGTACTTC. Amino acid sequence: CASSVGGQGTYEQYF.

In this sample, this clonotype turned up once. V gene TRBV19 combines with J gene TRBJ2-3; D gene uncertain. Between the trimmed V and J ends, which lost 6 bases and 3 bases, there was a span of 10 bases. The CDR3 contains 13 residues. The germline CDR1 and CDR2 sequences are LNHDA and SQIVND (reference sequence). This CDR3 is CASSPETTDTQYF. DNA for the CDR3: TGTGCCAGTAGCCCCGAGACGACAGATACGCAGTATTTT. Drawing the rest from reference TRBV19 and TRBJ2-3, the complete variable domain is DGGITQSPKYLFRKEGQNVTLSCEQNLNHDAMYWYRQDPGQGLRLIYYSQIVNDFQKGDIAEGYSVSREKKESFPLTVTSAQKNPTAFYLCASSPETTDTQYFGPGTRLTVL.

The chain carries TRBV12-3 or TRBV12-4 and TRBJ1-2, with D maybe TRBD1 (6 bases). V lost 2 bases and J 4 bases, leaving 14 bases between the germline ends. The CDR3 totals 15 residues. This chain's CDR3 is CASSLSTLDSYGYTF. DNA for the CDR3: TGTGCCAGCAGTTTATCTACCCTGGACAGCTATGGCTACACCTTC.

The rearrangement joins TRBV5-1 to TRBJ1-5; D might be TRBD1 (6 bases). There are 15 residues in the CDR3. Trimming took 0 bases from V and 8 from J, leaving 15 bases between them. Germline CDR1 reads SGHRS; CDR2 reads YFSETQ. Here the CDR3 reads CASSLEGQGSEPQHF. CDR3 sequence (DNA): TGCGCCAGCAGCTTGGAAGGTCAGGGGTCTGAGCCCCAGCATTTT.

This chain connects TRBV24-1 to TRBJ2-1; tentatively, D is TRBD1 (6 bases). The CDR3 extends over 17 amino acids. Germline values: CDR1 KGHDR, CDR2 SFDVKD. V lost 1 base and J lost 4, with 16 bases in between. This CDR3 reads CATSDFSVGHGYNEQFF. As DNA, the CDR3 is TGTGCCACCAGTGATTTCTCCGTGGGACATGGGTACAATGAGCAGTTCTTC.

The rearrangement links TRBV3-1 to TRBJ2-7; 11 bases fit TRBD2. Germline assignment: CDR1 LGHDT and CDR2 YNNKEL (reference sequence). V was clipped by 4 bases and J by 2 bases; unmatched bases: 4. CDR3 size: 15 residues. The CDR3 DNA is TGTGCCAGCAGCCCTAGCGGGAGGCCTACCTACGAGCAGTACTTC. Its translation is CASSPSGRPTYEQYF.

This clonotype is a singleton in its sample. In DNA form, the CDR3 reads TGCGCCAGCAGTGTAACGACTAGCGGATCCTACAATGAGCAGTTCTTC. This translates into CASSVTTSGSYNEQFF. The rearrangement links TRBV23-1 to TRBJ2-1; 9 nucleotides line up with TRBD2. TRBV23-1 counts as an open reading frame of uncertain function. V lost 5 bases to trimming and J lost 1 base; unmatched junction nucleotides: 6. The CDR3 length is 16 residues.

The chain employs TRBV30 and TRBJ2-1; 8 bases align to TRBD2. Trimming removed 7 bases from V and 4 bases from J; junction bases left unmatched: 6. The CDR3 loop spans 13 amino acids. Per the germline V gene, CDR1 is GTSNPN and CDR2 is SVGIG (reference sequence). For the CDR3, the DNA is TGTGCCTTCTCCGGGACTAGATACAATGAGCAGTTCTTC. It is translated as CAFSGTRYNEQFF. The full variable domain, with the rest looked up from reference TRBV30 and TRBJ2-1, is SQTIHQWPATLVQPVGSPLSLECTVEGTSNPNLYWYRQAAGRGLQLLFYSVGIGQISSEVPQNLSASRPQDRQFILSSKKLLLSDSGFYLCAFSGTRYNEQFFGPGTRLTVL.